The rows below give T cell receptor beta chains drawn from one sample of a study of T-cell memory formation after mild COVID-19. One entry per CDR3 protein results from TCRdb running MiXCR on the 5' RACE reads. Of some 330,000 distinct CDR3 sequences listed, approximately 21% were seen once; the top ten hold about an eighth. Sequenced material: PBMCs or a T cell subset sorted from them (not recorded which). These receptors came from an adult woman who had mild COVID-19 (a few samples of this study predate the infection). Cell type and time point are not known. Both conserved end residues are part of each CDR3. The order of the fields is clone size, V gene, CDR3 length, D gene, J gene, CDR3 DNA, CDR3 protein. D genes are given only for firm matches. Clone sizes are given selectively: once, few, many, or a class where the clone is expanded.

>few|TRBV7-2|13|NA|TRBJ2-5
TGTGCCAGCAGCCCCCAGGTGCAAGAGACCCAGTACTTC
CASSPQVQETQYF
>NA|TRBV4-3|13|NA|TRBJ2-3
TGCGCCAGCAGCCAAAATCTCCGGGAGTATCGGTCTTTT
CASSQNLREYRSF
>many|TRBV7-6|15|TRBD1|TRBJ2-7
TGTGCCAGCAGCCAAGGGACAGGGGGCGCGTACGAGCAGTACTTC
CASSQGTGGAYEQYF
>NA|TRBV24-1|14|NA|TRBJ2-1
TGTGCCACCAGTATAGGGGGGTCCTACAATGAGCAGTTCTTC
CATSIGGSYNEQFF
>NA|TRBV7-8|14|TRBD2|TRBJ2-3
TGTGCCAGCTTCGGTAGCGGGGGCACAGATACGCAGTATTTT
CASFGSGGTDTQYF
>many|TRBV20-1|13|NA|TRBJ2-7
TGCAGTGCTAGCCAGGGTTTCTCCTACGAGCAGTACTTC
CSASQGFSYEQYF
>few|TRBV3-1|12|NA|TRBJ2-4
TGTGCCAGCAGCCAAGATTGGGGCATTCAGTACTTC
CASSQDWGIQYF
>NA|TRBV5-1|17|TRBD1|TRBJ1-5
TGCGCCAGCAGCTCGGACAGGGGGCTCTATAGCAATCAGCCCCAGCATTTT
CASSSDRGLYSNQPQHF
>few|TRBV18|16|NA|TRBJ1-1
TGTGCCAGCTCACCACCGAACAGGCTCAGAGGGACTGAAGCTTTCTTT
CASSPPNRLRGTEAFF
>NA|TRBV7-3|14|TRBD1|TRBJ1-2
TGTGCCAGCAGCCCAACAGGGGAAGCCTATGGCTACACCTTC
CASSPTGEAYGYTF
>NA|TRBV19|12|NA|TRBJ2-7
TGTGCCAGTAGCATGGGGGGCTACGAGCAGTACTTC
CASSMGGYEQYF
>NA|TRBV18|15|NA|TRBJ2-4
TGTGCCAGCTCACCGCGTAGCAGGGAGAAGAACATTCAGTACTTC
CASSPRSREKNIQYF
>NA|TRBV5-1|13|NA|TRBJ2-7
TGCGCCAGCAGTTTGCCGACAGGCTACGAGCAGTACTTC
CASSLPTGYEQYF
>few|TRBV5-6|13|NA|TRBJ1-3
TGTGCCAGCAGCTTCTCCAGTGGAAACACCATATATTTT
CASSFSSGNTIYF
>NA|TRBV13|14|TRBD1|TRBJ1-2
TGTGCCAGCAGCCCCTCCGGGACAGACCATGGCTACACCTTC
CASSPSGTDHGYTF
>NA|TRBV28|13|TRBD1|TRBJ2-7
TGTGCCAGCTCCGGGACAGGGCTTCGGGAGCAGTACTTC
CASSGTGLREQYF
>few|TRBV6-6|15|NA|TRBJ2-3
TGTGCCAGCAGTTACGAATTCGGTTCGGCAGATACGCAGTATTTT
CASSYEFGSADTQYF
>NA|TRBV7-9|11|NA|TRBJ1-1
TGTGCCAGCAGCTCCGGGACAAAAGCTTTCTTT
CASSSGTKAFF
>few|TRBV9|15|TRBD2|TRBJ2-5
TGTGCCAGCAGCGTAGACCTAGCGGGAGGAGAGACCCAGTACTTC
CASSVDLAGGETQYF
>NA|TRBV13|11|NA|TRBJ1-1
TGTGCCAGCAGACAGACAGGATCCGCTTTCTTT
CASRQTGSAFF
>NA|TRBV15|12|NA|TRBJ2-1
TGTGCCACCAGTAGACAGTACAATGAGCAGTTCTTC
CATSRQYNEQFF
>many|TRBV10-3|11|NA|TRBJ2-2
TGTGCCACTACCGGCGCCGGGGAGCTGTTTTTT
CATTGAGELFF
>NA|TRBV27|15|TRBD1|TRBJ1-3
TGTGCCAGCAGTTCAACAGGGGTCCCTGGAAACACCATATATTTT
CASSSTGVPGNTIYF
>NA|TRBV5-8|11|NA|TRBJ2-3
TGTGCCCAGGGGGGGGCAGATACGCAGTATTTT
CAQGGADTQYF
>NA|TRBV7-9|14|TRBD2|TRBJ2-5
TGTGCCAGCAGCCAGGGACTAGCGGTGGAGACCCAGTACTTC
CASSQGLAVETQYF